The clone carrying this T cell receptor beta chain was detected only a few times. Antigen specificity is unknown. With template switching, a universal primer site was added, and the cDNA carried unique molecular identifiers. TCRdb fed the 5' RACE reads into MiXCR, producing one record per CDR3 protein. The profile shows 350,000 to 500,000 distinct CDR3 sequences, 18% of them singletons. The sample comes from a study of identical twins. Broader study findings: Cord blood's abundant beta clonotypes had fewer insertions, unlike memory repertoires.

This receptor was identified in a man aged 50 to 60 in good health. Sequenced sample: naive T cells sorted from blood.

CDR3 region: CASSRSRLYTGELFF. CDR3 DNA: TGTGCCAGCAGCCGATCACGACTGTACACCGGGGAGCTGTTTTTT. The chain recombines TRBV5-6 with TRBJ2-2; no clear D gene. This CDR3 is built from 15 residues. From germline, CDR1 is SGHDT and CDR2 YYEEEE. Trimming took 4 bases from V and 3 from J, leaving 13 bases between them.